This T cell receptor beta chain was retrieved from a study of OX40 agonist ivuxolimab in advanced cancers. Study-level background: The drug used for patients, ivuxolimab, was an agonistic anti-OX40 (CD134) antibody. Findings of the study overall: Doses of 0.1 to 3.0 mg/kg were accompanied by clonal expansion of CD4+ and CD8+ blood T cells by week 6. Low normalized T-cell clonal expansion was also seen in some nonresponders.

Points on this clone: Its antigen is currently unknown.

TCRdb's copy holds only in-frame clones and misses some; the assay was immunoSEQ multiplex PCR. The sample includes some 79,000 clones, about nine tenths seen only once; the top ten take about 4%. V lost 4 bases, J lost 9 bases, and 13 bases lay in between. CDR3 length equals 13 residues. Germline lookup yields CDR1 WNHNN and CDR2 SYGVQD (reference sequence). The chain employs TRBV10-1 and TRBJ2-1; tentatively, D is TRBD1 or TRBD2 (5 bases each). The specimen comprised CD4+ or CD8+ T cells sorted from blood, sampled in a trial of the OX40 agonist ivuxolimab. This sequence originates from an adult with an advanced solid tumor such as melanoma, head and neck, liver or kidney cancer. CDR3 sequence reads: CASSAGQGGEQFF. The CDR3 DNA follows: TGCGCCAGCAGTGCGGGGCAGGGCGGTGAGCAGTTCTTC.